This T cell receptor (beta chain) was recovered during a study of shared clonotypes between healthy human individuals. Terminally differentiated effector memory CD45RA+ cells were excluded from the naive CD8 cells, which were CD45RO-negative and positively selected for CCR7. Germline V gives CDR1 MDHEN, CDR2 SYDVKM. The CDR3 sequence is 15 residues long. Germline trimming cut 11 bases from V and 5 bases from J; bases unmatched to any gene: 15. Sequencing was performed with immunoSEQ multiplex PCR; in TCRdb, only in-frame clones are kept and a portion is missing. Of around 1.9 million clones in the sample, about 93% are singletons; the top ten hold over 1.5%.

The sequence came from a man aged 18 to 29 in good health. Some clones in this sample may be carry-over from other donors' samples. The chain links TRBV28 to TRBJ2-1; 7 nucleotides line up with TRBD2. Specimen: naive CD8+ T cells from PBMCs. The CDR3 DNA sequence: TGTGCCCTCCGATCCGGCGGGAGTGGGAACAATGAGCAGTTCTTC. Translating it yields CALRSGGSGNNEQFF.